This section outlines one TCR beta chain sequence together with its context. The V end lost 3 bases, the J end lost 1 base, and 10 bases lay between the germline ends. CDR3 size: 15 residues. Germline CDR1 SNHLY, CDR2 FYNNEI. Produced via immunoSEQ multiplex PCR; TCRdb's table is partial and in-frame only. The sample has about 390,000 clones; approximately 89% are singletons. The data were obtained in a study of blood T cell repertoires in COVID-19. The V gene is TRBV2, the J gene TRBJ1-5; D unclear. This TCR was sampled from a woman aged 60-75 years with COVID-19, enrolled during active disease. The material sequenced was peripheral blood. CDR3 in DNA: TGTGCCAGCAGTGACAAAATGAGGAGCAATCAGCCCCAGCATTTT. Translation: CASSDKMRSNQPQHF.